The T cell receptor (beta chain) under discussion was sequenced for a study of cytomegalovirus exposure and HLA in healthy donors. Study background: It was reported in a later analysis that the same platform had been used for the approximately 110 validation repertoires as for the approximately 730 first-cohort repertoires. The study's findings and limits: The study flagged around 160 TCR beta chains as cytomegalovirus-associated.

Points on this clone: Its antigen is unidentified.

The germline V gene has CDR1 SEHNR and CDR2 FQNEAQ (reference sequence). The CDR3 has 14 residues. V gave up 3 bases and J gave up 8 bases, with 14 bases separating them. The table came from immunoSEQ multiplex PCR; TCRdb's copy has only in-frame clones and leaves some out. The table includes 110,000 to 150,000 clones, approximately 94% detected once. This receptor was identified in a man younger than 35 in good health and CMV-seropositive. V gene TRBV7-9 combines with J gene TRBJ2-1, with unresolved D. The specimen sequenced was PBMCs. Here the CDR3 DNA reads TGTGCCAGCAGCTTGTCCCCCTATAGAGATGAGCAGTTCTTC. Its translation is CASSLSPYRDEQFF.